This TCR beta chain was identified during a study of OX40 agonist ivuxolimab in advanced cancers. Study summary: Dose-escalation patients' cancers were hepatocellular carcinoma, melanoma, renal cell or head and neck cancer. Notes on the study in general: The average count of expanded clones was higher among CD8+ T cells than among CD4+. The study observed clonal expansion of CD4+ and CD8+ blood T cells by week 6 at 0.1 to 3.0 mg/kg.

Data came from immunoSEQ multiplex PCR; TCRdb stores just in-frame clones and leaves some out. This table has about 110,000 clones, roughly 90% appearing once. Details on this clone: Its specificity is unknown.

This TCR was recovered from an adult with an advanced solid tumor such as melanoma, head and neck, liver or kidney cancer. The sample here was CD4+ or CD8+ T cells sorted from blood, taken in a trial of the OX40 agonist ivuxolimab.

CDR3 sequence reads: CASSAGQGSTQPQHF. CDR3 in DNA: TGTGCCAGCAGCGCGGGACAGGGGAGTACTCAGCCCCAGCATTTT. This rearrangement joins TRBV9 to TRBJ1-5; 10 nucleotides line up with TRBD1. The CDR3 is made up of 15 amino acids. V shed 3 bases and J 6 bases; nucleotides not matched to a gene: 6. The V gene's germline CDR1 is SGDLS and CDR2 YYNGEE.